Reported below is one T cell receptor beta chain. The sample comes from a study of T cell changes during pregnancy in multiple sclerosis. With 7 bases removed from V and 3 bases from J, the gap between germline ends came to 14 bases. The length of the CDR3 is 14 residues. CDR1 is SGHTS, CDR2 YDEGEE, per germline. Clones were sequenced by immunoSEQ multiplex PCR, and TCRdb holds only the in-frame ones, with some missing. The profile covers roughly 100,000 clones, with 85% to 95% appearing a single time and 1.6% taken by the ten largest. This receptor was obtained from a female donor with multiple sclerosis, enrolled in a pregnancy study. The chain has TRBV5-8 and TRBJ1-5; D remains unclear. The sequencing here drew on peripheral blood, taken after pregnancy. The CDR3 bases are TGTGCCAGCCCCGCGGGTGGGAACAATCAGCCCCAGCATTTT. Translated, it gives CASPAGGNNQPQHF.